The 14 T cell receptor beta chains below come from one sample, sequenced in a study of blood T cell repertoires in COVID-19. Sequenced by immunoSEQ multiplex PCR; TCRdb stores in-frame clones only, minus some. This sample has more than 250,000 clones, with 88% found just once. Sequencing was performed on PBMCs or T cells enriched from blood (not recorded which). The source is a middle-aged woman with acute COVID-19.

The V and J genes are TRBV7-8 and TRBJ2-6; perhaps TRBD1 as D (5 bases). Germline CDR1 is SGHVS and CDR2 is FQNEAQ. V shed 2 bases and J shed 4 bases, with 12 bases lying between them. CDR3 size: 16 residues. The CDR3 spells CASSLYGAAGANVLTF. The DNA of the CDR3 is TGTGCCAGCAGCTTATATGGGGCAGCAGGGGCCAACGTCCTGACTTTC.

This clone appeared a single time. V and J are TRBV5-5 and TRBJ2-7; possible D gene TRBD2, 6 bases. Germline V gene data show CDR1 as SGHKS and CDR2 as YYEKEE (reference sequence). With 0 bases removed from V and 2 bases from J, the gap between germline ends came to 15 bases. CDR3 length: 16 residues. CDR3 DNA sequence: TGTGCCAGCAGCTTGGGGAGGGGAGTGGACCCCTACGAGCAGTACTTC. Translation gives CASSLGRGVDPYEQYF.

The chain's CDR3 is CASSLRGRNTEAFF. CDR3 coding DNA: TGTGCCAGCAGCTTACGGGGGAGGAACACTGAAGCTTTCTTT. The chain employs TRBV11-3 and TRBJ1-1; maybe TRBD1 (5 bases). The germline V gene has CDR1 SGHNT and CDR2 YENEEA. This CDR3 contains 14 residues. The germline V and J ends were trimmed by 2 bases and 1 base, with 8 bases remaining between them. The complete variable domain, with remaining parts taken from reference TRBV11-3 and TRBJ1-1, reads EAGVVQSPRYKIIEKKQPVAFWCNPISGHNTLYWYLQNLGQGPELLIRYENEEAVDDSQLPKDRFSAERLKGVDSTLKIQPAELGDSAVYLCASSLRGRNTEAFFGQGTRLTVV.

The V gene is TRBV14, the J gene TRBJ1-2; D uncertain. Trimming left V 1 base short and J 1 base short, with 7 bases between. Germline V gene data show CDR1 as SGHDN and CDR2 as FVKESK. CDR3 length equals 14 residues. CDR3 coding DNA: TGTGCCAGCAGCCAAGCCGGGTTTAACTATGGCTACACCTTC. Encoded protein: CASSQAGFNYGYTF.

The chain couples TRBV7-2 to TRBJ2-1, with 9 bases identical to TRBD2. From germline, CDR1 is SGHTA and CDR2 FQGNSA. The CDR3 has 16 residues. The J segment lost 1 base and the V segment lost 5 bases, leaving 6 bases of the junction unmatched. The CDR3 spells CASSVISGSSYNEQFF. The CDR3, as DNA: TGTGCCAGCAGCGTGATTAGCGGGAGTTCCTACAATGAGCAGTTCTTC. Full variable domain (remainder filled in from reference TRBV7-2 and TRBJ2-1): GAGVSQSPSNKVTEKGKDVELRCDPISGHTALYWYRQSLGQGLEFLIYFQGNSAPDKSGLPSDRFSAERTGGSVSTLTIQRTQQEDSAVYLCASSVISGSSYNEQFFGPGTRLTVL.

V gene TRBV27 combines with J gene TRBJ1-6; the D is unclear. Germline CDR1 is MNHEY and CDR2 is SMNVEV (reference sequence). The V gene lost 6 bases and the J gene lost 5 bases, with 23 bases spanning the gap. The CDR3 covers 18 residues. CDR3 amino acids: CASSRRTDLGAHNSPLHF. For the CDR3, the DNA is TGTGCCAGCAGCCGACGCACCGACCTCGGAGCTCATAATTCACCCCTCCACTTT.

This chain links TRBV10-1 with TRBJ2-5; 8 bases align to TRBD1. J was trimmed by 4 bases and V by 4 bases; bases with no gene match: 11. Germline V gives CDR1 WNHNN, CDR2 SYGVQD (reference sequence). The CDR3 runs 16 residues. The chain's CDR3 is CASSGSRGPTGETQYF. The CDR3 DNA follows: TGCGCCAGCAGTGGTTCCAGGGGGCCTACAGGAGAGACCCAGTACTTC.

Turning to this clone: Germline is not matched at one junction end, which may reflect a read error. The rearrangement joins TRBV5-1 to TRBJ2-1; 8 nucleotides align to TRBD2. Germline-derived CDR1 and CDR2 are SGHRS and YFSETQ. The CDR3 runs 14 residues. The CDR3 DNA sequence: TGCGCCAGCAGGAGGCGGGAGGAATACAGTGAGCAGTTCTTC. It encodes CASRRREEYSEQFF.

CDR3 coding DNA: TGTGCCAGCAGTGTTGAGAGGAGCTCCTACAATGAGCAGTTCTTC. Its protein product is CASSVERSSYNEQFF. V usage is TRBV2 and J usage is TRBJ2-1; the D is unclear. V was pared by 4 bases and J by 0 bases, with 10 bases between. CDR3 length: 15 residues. Per the germline V gene, CDR1 is SNHLY and CDR2 is FYNNEI.

The chain carries TRBV9 and TRBJ1-6; D is unresolved. The V gene's germline CDR1 is SGDLS and CDR2 YYNGEE. Trimming took off 4 bases at V and 8 bases at J, with 16 bases between the two ends. The CDR3 totals 15 residues. The CDR3 bases are TGTGCCAGCAGCAGCGGATTCCGCCCTGATTCACCCCTCCACTTT. It yields the protein CASSSGFRPDSPLHF.

V usage is TRBV13 and J usage is TRBJ1-1; D call uncertain. Germline CDR1 is PRHDT and CDR2 is FYEKMQ (reference sequence). Deletions cut 0 bases from V and 0 bases from J, with 8 bases between. This CDR3 contains 15 residues. The CDR3 nucleotides read TGTGCCAGCAGCTTAGGGTCCGGGGTGAACACTGAAGCTTTCTTT. It specifies CASSLGSGVNTEAFF.

Only one count was recorded for this clone. V usage is TRBV4-3 and J usage is TRBJ2-2; unclear D gene. The CDR3 runs 14 residues. Germline CDR1 is LGHNA and CDR2 is YSLEER. Trimming took off 0 bases at V and 4 bases at J, with 6 bases between the two ends. The CDR3 DNA reads TGCGCCAGCAGCCAAGACTACTTCACCGGGGAGCTGTTTTTT. This encodes CASSQDYFTGELFF.

The chain has TRBV27 and TRBJ2-1; 8 bases fit TRBD2. Germline V gives CDR1 MNHEY, CDR2 SMNVEV (reference sequence). The V segment lost 6 bases and the J segment 1 base; nucleotides outside the gene matches: 5. This CDR3 contains 15 residues. DNA for the CDR3: TGTGCCAGCAGGGGAGCGGGAGCTTCCTACAATGAGCAGTTCTTC. Amino acid sequence: CASRGAGASYNEQFF.

This clone was seen only once. This chain uses TRBV9 with TRBJ1-5; 8 positions match TRBD1. The germline gives CDR1 SGDLS, CDR2 YYNGEE. Trimming took 3 bases from V and 12 from J; bases not matched to a gene: 5. The CDR3 is 12 residues long. CDR3 in DNA: TGTGCCAGCAGCGCAGGACAGGGCCACCAGCATTTT. It codes for CASSAGQGHQHF. The whole variable domain, filled in from reference TRBV9 and TRBJ1-5, reads DSGVTQTPKHLITATGQRVTLRCSPRSGDLSVYWYQQSLDQGLQFLIQYYNGEERAKGNILERFSAQQFPDLHSELNLSSLELGDSALYFCASSAGQGHQHFGDGTRLSIL.